This T cell receptor beta chain was recovered during a study of shared T cell receptors in the human thymus. V was pared by 4 bases and J by 5 bases, with 11 bases of the junction left unmatched. CDR1 and CDR2 from the germline V gene are LGHNA and YNFKEQ. The CDR3 covers 16 residues. The protocol was immunoSEQ multiplex PCR, while the TCRdb copy is restricted to in-frame clones and leaves out a portion. Here the sample spans 500,000 to 550,000 clones, about 80% being singletons. This clone appeared a single time. The same sample was also studied in work on human thymus T cells. Per that paper: Repertoires from thymus and blood appeared to show biased V and J gene usage.

The TCR sequence derives from a boy younger than two with a congenital heart defect. Sequencing was carried out using thymocytes. The rearrangement links TRBV4-2 to TRBJ2-5; 9 nucleotides align to TRBD2. The CDR3 DNA follows: TGTGCCAGCAGCCTAGGCGGGCGGGAGGGCCGGGAGACCCAGTACTTC. Protein: CASSLGGREGRETQYF.